This entry lists 4 T cell receptor beta chains sequenced from one sample in a study of response to subunit inactivated influenza vaccine. TCRdb used MiXCR to reprocess the RT-PCR reads, holding one entry per CDR3 protein. The table lists more than 150,000 distinct CDR3 sequences, around a tenth of them singletons, with around 9.9% in the top ten. The sequenced sample was non-naive T cells sorted from PBMCs, obtained on the day of vaccination. The receptor set was obtained from a middle-aged man who received an inactivated influenza vaccine.

This clonotype came up a few times. At one of its ends the junction is not consistent with the germline gene, which may arise from a read error. The gene calls are TRBV7-7 and TRBJ2-1, with 9 bases matching TRBD2. The germline V gene encodes CDR1 SSHAT and CDR2 FNYEAQ (reference sequence). The CDR3 contains 16 residues. CDR3 sequence: CASSLGGGGAMDEQFF. The CDR3 nucleotides are TGTGCTAGCAGCTTAGGTGGCGGGGGGGCCATGGATGAGCAGTTCTTC.

The rearrangement joins TRBV10-3 to TRBJ1-6, with a possible D match to TRBD1 (6 bases). In germline, CDR1 is ENHRY, CDR2 SYGVKD. The V gene lost 10 bases and the J gene lost 5 bases, with 21 bases spanning the gap. The CDR3 totals 16 residues. The CDR3 region is CATPRGGQLNNSPLHF. CDR3 in DNA: TGTGCCACCCCGAGGGGGGGGCAGCTCAATAATTCACCCCTCCACTTT.

This clonotype has ten or more counts. The chain uses TRBV29-1 and TRBJ1-1; D gene ambiguous. This CDR3 is built from 11 residues. V was pared by 6 bases and J by 1 base, with 6 bases between. Germline V lookup: CDR1 SQVTM, CDR2 ANQGSEA. This CDR3 is CSVRRNTEAFF. In DNA, the CDR3 is TGCAGCGTGCGTCGGAACACTGAAGCTTTCTTT.

This clonotype has ten or more counts. V and J are TRBV29-1 and TRBJ2-7, with TRBD1 as a possible D gene (6 bases). Germline V lookup: CDR1 SQVTM, CDR2 ANQGSEA. Trimming removed 0 bases at V and 0 bases at J, with 12 bases between. The CDR3 runs 15 residues. The CDR3 reads CSVEDRSGHSYEQYF. The CDR3 nucleotides are TGCAGCGTTGAAGATCGATCGGGACACTCCTACGAGCAGTACTTC.